Included here is one TCR beta chain sequence, with context. What it binds is not known. CDR1 SGHTA and CDR2 FQGTGA come from the germline V gene. This CDR3 has 15 amino acids. Amplification targeted TCR beta CDR3 regions from RNA transcripts. Researchers ran a first-round RT-PCR on the TCR CDR3 using the HTBI primer set. TCRdb ran MiXCR on the multiplex PCR reads and lists one entry per CDR3 protein. The sample holds about 570,000 distinct CDR3 sequences, around 46% seen once. This sample stems from a study of T cells in Graves' hyperthyroidism and ophthalmopathy. Overall study results and limits: Also found in blood were most expanded thyroid clonotypes above 0.001.

The chain links TRBV7-3 to TRBJ2-7; TRBD1 agrees at 8 bases. The J call may be incorrect, as the DNA end agrees better with TRBJ2-1. The clonotype originates from an adult woman with Graves' disease, either hyperthyroidism or ophthalmopathy (not recorded which). The material sequenced was peripheral blood or thyroid tissue (not recorded which). The CDR3 bases are TGTGCCAGCAGACCCGGACAGGGACCATACAATGAGCAGTTCTTC. Residues: CASRPGQGPYNEQFF.